The present entry profiles one T cell receptor (beta chain) with its context. What it binds is not known. Germline lookup yields CDR1 GTSNPN and CDR2 SVGIG (reference sequence). Trimming shortened V by 5 bases and J by 2 bases, and 10 bases separated the two germline ends. The CDR3 covers 13 residues. The treatment denotes: oral pan-JAK inhibitor, 5-10 mg twice daily. Obtained from alopecia areata patients were lesional scalp punch biopsies along with peripheral blood. Extraction and reverse transcription of RNA yielded cDNA as the sequencing template. TCRdb's table, derived via immunoSEQ multiplex PCR, lists solely in-frame clones and lacks some. The sample records about 120,000 clones, 50% to 55% being singletons. This sample was taken from a study of CD8+ T cells in alopecia areata. Study-wide results and caveats: Expanded CD8+ clones among the top 100, and scalp clonality, were significantly decreased by tofacitinib.

This sample comprised CD4+ T cells sorted from blood, obtained at week 4, from a patient treated with tofacitinib. The chain joins TRBV30 to TRBJ1-5, with TRBD1 as a possible D gene (6 bases). This TCR was recovered from a human donor with alopecia areata. For the CDR3, the DNA is TGTGCCTGGGGTCACAGGGGCAATCAGCCCCAGCATTTT. Its protein is CAWGHRGNQPQHF.